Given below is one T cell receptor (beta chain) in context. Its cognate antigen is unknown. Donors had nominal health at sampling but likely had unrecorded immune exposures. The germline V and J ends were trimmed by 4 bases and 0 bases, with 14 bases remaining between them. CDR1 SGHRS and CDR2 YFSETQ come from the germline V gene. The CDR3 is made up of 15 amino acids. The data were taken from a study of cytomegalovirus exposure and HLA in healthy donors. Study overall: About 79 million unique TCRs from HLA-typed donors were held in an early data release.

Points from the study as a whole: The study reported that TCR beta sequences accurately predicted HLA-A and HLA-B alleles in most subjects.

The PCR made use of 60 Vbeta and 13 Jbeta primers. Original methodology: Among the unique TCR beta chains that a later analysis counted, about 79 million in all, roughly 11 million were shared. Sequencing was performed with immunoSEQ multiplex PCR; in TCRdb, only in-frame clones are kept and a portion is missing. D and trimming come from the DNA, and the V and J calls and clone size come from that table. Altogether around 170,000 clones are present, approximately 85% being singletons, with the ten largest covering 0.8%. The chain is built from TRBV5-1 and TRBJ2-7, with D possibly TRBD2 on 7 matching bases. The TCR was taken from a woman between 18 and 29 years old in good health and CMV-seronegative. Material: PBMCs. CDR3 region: CASSAEGGASYEQYF. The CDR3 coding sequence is TGCGCCAGCAGCGCAGAGGGGGGGGCCTCCTACGAGCAGTACTTC. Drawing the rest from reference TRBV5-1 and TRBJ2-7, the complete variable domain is KAGVTQTPRYLIKTRGQQVTLSCSPISGHRSVSWYQQTPGQGLQFLFEYFSETQRNKGNFPGRFSGRQFSNSRSEMNVSTLELGDSALYLCASSAEGGASYEQYFGPGTRLTVT.